The TCR beta chain under discussion was sequenced for a study of patients and donors after allogeneic stem cell transplantation. TCRdb called the RT-PCR reads again in MiXCR, with one record for every CDR3 protein. The sample lists about 960,000 distinct CDR3 sequences, about a sixth seen once, with 5% to 6.5% in the top ten. In this sample, this clonotype turned up a few times. The CDR3 spans 14 residues. V was trimmed by 2 bases and J by 2 bases, leaving 11 bases between them. Germline-derived CDR1 and CDR2 are DFQATT and SNEGSKA (reference sequence). This receptor was identified in a human donor who was either an allogeneic HSCT recipient or a stem cell or donor lymphocyte infusion donor (not recorded which). It is not recorded whose cells these are; they may come from a transplant donor. The sequenced sample consisted of blood, either unsorted or a sorted T cell fraction (not recorded which). This rearrangement joins TRBV20-1 to TRBJ2-3, with unresolved D. CDR3 in DNA: TGCAGTGCTAGAAAGTCAGGCATCACAGATACGCAGTATTTT. It translates to CSARKSGITDTQYF.